These 5 T cell receptor beta chains were sequenced from one sample in a study of T cell repertoires in cytomegalovirus infection. These receptors are not linked to any known antigen. TCRdb independently ran MiXCR on the reads; one entry per CDR3 protein. In the table there are roughly 350,000 distinct CDR3 sequences, roughly 36% of which are singletons. Sequenced here: cultured PBMCs, sampled from culture after CMV antigen stimulation. All receptors come from a human donor in good health (CMV status not recorded). Some clones in this sample may be carry-over from other donors' samples.

This chain joins TRBV4-2 and TRBJ2-7, with TRBD1 matching over 9 bases. From germline, CDR1 is LGHNA and CDR2 YNFKEQ. V was pared by 1 base and J by 1 base, with 2 bases of the junction left unmatched. The CDR3 sequence is 15 residues long. The chain's CDR3 is CASSQGGQGSYEQYF. The CDR3 DNA reads as TGTGCCAGCAGCCAAGGCGGACAGGGGTCCTACGAGCAGTACTTC.

The CDR3: CASSSSLGSGYTF. CDR3 sequence (DNA): TGTGCCAGCAGCTCCTCCTTGGGGTCTGGCTACACCTTC. The gene calls are TRBV7-9 and TRBJ1-2, with D uncertain. Germline loops: CDR1 SEHNR, CDR2 FQNEAQ (reference sequence). Trimming pared 4 bases from V and 7 bases from J, leaving 13 bases between. The CDR3 has 13 residues.

V is TRBV7-6 and J is TRBJ2-1, with a weak D call TRBD1 (6 bases). CDR3 length: 13 amino acids. The V end was cut by 9 bases, the J end by 3 bases, with 12 bases between. Germline CDR1 SGHVS, CDR2 FNYEAQ. The CDR3 DNA reads as TGTGCCAGTTACCGGGACAACTACAATGAGCAGTTCTTC. Residues: CASYRDNYNEQFF.

This clonotype was counted a few times. The chain uses TRBV7-8 and TRBJ1-5, with D perhaps TRBD1 (5 bases). Germline loops: CDR1 SGHVS, CDR2 FQNEAQ. This CDR3 contains 14 residues. V was cut by 3 bases and J by 6 bases, with 12 bases left in between. CDR3 sequence reads: CASSFQGRGQPQHF. CDR3 nucleotides: TGTGCCAGCAGCTTTCAGGGTAGGGGTCAGCCCCAGCATTTT.

The rearrangement joins TRBV6-1 to TRBJ2-1; 9 bases line up with TRBD2. The CDR3 has 14 residues. Germline assignment: CDR1 MNHNS and CDR2 SASEGT. V lost 7 bases to trimming and J lost 4 bases; unmatched junction nucleotides: 5. CDR3 amino acids: CASMLAGSYNEQFF. CDR3 nucleotide sequence: TGTGCCAGCATGCTAGCGGGATCGTACAATGAGCAGTTCTTC.